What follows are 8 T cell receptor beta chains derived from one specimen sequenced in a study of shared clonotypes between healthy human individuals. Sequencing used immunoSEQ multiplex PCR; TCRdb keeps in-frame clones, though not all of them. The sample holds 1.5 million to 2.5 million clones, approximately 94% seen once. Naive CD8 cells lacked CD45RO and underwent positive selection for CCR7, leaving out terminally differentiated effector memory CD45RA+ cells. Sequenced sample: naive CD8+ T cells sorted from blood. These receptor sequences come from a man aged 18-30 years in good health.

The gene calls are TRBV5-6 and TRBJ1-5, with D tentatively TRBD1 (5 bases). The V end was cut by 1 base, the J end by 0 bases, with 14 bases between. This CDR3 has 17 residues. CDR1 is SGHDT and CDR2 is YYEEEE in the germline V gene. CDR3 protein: CASSLWGYGNSNQPQHF. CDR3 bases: TGTGCCAGCAGCTTGTGGGGCTATGGGAATAGCAATCAGCCCCAGCATTTT.

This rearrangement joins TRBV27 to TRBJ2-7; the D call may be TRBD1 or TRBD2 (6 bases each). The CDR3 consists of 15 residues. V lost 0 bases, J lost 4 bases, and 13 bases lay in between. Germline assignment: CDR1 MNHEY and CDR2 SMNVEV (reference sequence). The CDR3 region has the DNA TGTGCCAGCAGTTTATCGGGGGGACACCTTTACGAGCAGTACTTC. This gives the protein CASSLSGGHLYEQYF.

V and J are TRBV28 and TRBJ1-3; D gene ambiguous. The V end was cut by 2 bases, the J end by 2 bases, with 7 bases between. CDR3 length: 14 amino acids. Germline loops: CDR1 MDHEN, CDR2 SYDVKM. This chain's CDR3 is CASSLRAAGNTIYF. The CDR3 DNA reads TGTGCCAGCAGTTTACGGGCAGCTGGAAACACCATATATTTT. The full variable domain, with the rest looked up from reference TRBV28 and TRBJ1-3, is DVKVTQSSRYLVKRTGEKVFLECVQDMDHENMFWYRQDPGLGLRLIYFSYDVKMKEKGDIPEGYSVSREKKERFSLILESASTNQTSMYLCASSLRAAGNTIYFGEGSWLTVV.

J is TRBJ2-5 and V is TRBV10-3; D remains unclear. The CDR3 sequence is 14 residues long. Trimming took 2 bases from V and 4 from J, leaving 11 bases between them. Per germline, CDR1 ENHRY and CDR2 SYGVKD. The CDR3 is CAISEVEVGETQYF. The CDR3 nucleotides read TGTGCCATCAGTGAGGTCGAGGTCGGAGAGACCCAGTACTTC.

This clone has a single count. CDR3 protein: CASSFGGAPGRAFF. The CDR3 coding sequence is TGTGCCAGCAGTTTTGGAGGGGCGCCGGGCCGCGCTTTCTTT. The J gene is TRBJ1-1, the V gene TRBV27, with TRBD1 as a possible D gene (5 bases). The CDR3 length is 14 residues. With 3 bases removed from V and 11 bases from J, the gap between germline ends came to 19 bases. From germline, CDR1 is MNHEY and CDR2 SMNVEV (reference sequence).

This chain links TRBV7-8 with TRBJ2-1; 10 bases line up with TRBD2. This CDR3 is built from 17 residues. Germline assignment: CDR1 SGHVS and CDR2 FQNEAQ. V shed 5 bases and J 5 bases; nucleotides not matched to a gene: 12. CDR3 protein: CASSPRWLAGVNNEQFF. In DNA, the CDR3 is TGTGCCAGCAGCCCCCGATGGCTAGCGGGAGTCAACAATGAGCAGTTCTTC.

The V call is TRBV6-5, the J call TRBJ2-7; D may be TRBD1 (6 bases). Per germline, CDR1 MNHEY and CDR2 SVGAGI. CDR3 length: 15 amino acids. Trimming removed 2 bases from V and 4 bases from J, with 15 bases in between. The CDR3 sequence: CASSYEGGGEYEQYF. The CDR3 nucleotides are TGTGCCAGCAGTTACGAAGGTGGGGGCGAATACGAGCAGTACTTC.

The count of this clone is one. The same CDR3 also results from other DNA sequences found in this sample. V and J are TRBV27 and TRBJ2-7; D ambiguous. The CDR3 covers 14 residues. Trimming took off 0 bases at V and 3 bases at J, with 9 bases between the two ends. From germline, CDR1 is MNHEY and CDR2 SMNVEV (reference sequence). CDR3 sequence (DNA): TGTGCCAGCAGTTTATCCGGCAGATTCTACGAGCAGTACTTC. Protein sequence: CASSLSGRFYEQYF.